This passage covers 9 T cell receptor beta chains from one sample sequenced in a study of blood T cell repertoires in COVID-19 (dated by TCRdb to about 2020). Library preparation used the immunoSEQ multiplex PCR assay. Sourced from immuneACCESS, this table was stored by TCRdb with only in-frame sequences that have V and J called. A share of the clones is absent; for the studies checked, an unresolved V gene accounts for under half, and the remainder has no known explanation. Here the sample has about 120,000 clones; roughly 89% occur a single time. Of the sample, about 4.1% falls within the top ten clones. The sample was peripheral blood. The source is a middle-aged man with acute or convalescent COVID-19.

This clone was detected a few times. J is TRBJ1-6 and V is TRBV7-9; maybe TRBD1 (5 bases). Trimming left V 5 bases short and J 0 bases short, with 17 bases between. CDR1 is SEHNR and CDR2 is FQNEAQ in the germline V gene (reference sequence). The CDR3 contains 18 residues. DNA of the CDR3: TGTGCCAGCAGCCCACAGGACATAACAAGCTCCTATAATTCACCCCTCCACTTT. Protein sequence: CASSPQDITSSYNSPLHF. The whole variable domain, remainder taken from reference TRBV7-9 and TRBJ1-6, is DTGVSQNPRHKITKRGQNVTFRCDPISEHNRLYWYRQTLGQGPEFLTYFQNEAQLEKSRLLSDRFSAERPKGSFSTLEIQRTEQGDSAMYLCASSPQDITSSYNSPLHFGNGTRLTVT.

This sequence joins TRBV3-1 (or the pseudogene TRBV3-2) and TRBJ1-2; a possible D gene is TRBD1 (5 bases). The germline V and J ends were trimmed by 0 bases and 2 bases, with 7 bases remaining between them. Germline V gene sequence: CDR1 LGHDT, CDR2 YNNKEL (reference sequence). The CDR3 is 14 residues long. CDR3 sequence (DNA): TGTGCCAGCAGCCAAGATGGGGGGAACTATGGCTACACCTTC. Residues: CASSQDGGNYGYTF.

This rearrangement joins TRBV29-1 to TRBJ2-3; 7 bases line up with TRBD1. Germline CDR1 and CDR2: SQVTM and ANQGSEA. V gave up 4 bases and J gave up 5 bases; unmatched junction bases: 12. The CDR3 contains 15 residues. CDR3 in amino acids: CSVARGQTNGDTQYF. CDR3 nucleotides: TGCAGCGTTGCTAGGGGGCAGACGAACGGAGATACGCAGTATTTT.

V and J are TRBV7-8 and TRBJ1-5; a possible D gene is TRBD1 (6 bases). Between the trimmed V and J ends, which lost 5 bases and 5 bases, there was a span of 7 bases. CDR1 is SGHVS, CDR2 FQNEAQ, per germline. This CDR3 is 12 amino acids long. The CDR3 nucleotides are TGTGCCAGCAGCCCAGGGGATCAGCCCCAGCATTTT. Translating gives CASSPGDQPQHF. The full variable domain, with the rest looked up from reference TRBV7-8 and TRBJ1-5, is GAGVSQSPRYKVAKRGQDVALRCDPISGHVSLFWYQQALGQGPEFLTYFQNEAQLDKSGLPSDRFFAERPEGSVSTLKIQRTQQEDSAVYLCASSPGDQPQHFGDGTRLSIL.

This chain uses TRBV6-5 with TRBJ1-1; a possible D gene is TRBD1 (6 bases). The germline V gene encodes CDR1 MNHEY and CDR2 SVGAGI. This CDR3 spans 16 amino acids. V was shortened by 2 bases and J by 1 base, with 14 bases between the two germline ends. The CDR3 protein is CASSYGSGVGNTEAFF. The DNA for the CDR3 is TGTGCCAGCAGTTACGGGTCAGGGGTAGGGAACACTGAAGCTTTCTTT.

V and J are TRBV30 and TRBJ1-5; tentative D call: TRBD1 (6 bases). There are 15 residues in the CDR3. Germline V gene lookup returns CDR1 GTSNPN and CDR2 SVGIG (reference sequence). Trimming took off 6 bases at V and 2 bases at J, with 17 bases between the two ends. CDR3 DNA: TGTGCCTGTACCTCGGGGGGCGGCCGCAATCAGCCCCAGCATTTT. It yields the protein CACTSGGGRNQPQHF. Complete variable domain (other parts from reference TRBV30 and TRBJ1-5): SQTIHQWPATLVQPVGSPLSLECTVEGTSNPNLYWYRQAAGRGLQLLFYSVGIGQISSEVPQNLSASRPQDRQFILSSKKLLLSDSGFYLCACTSGGGRNQPQHFGDGTRLSIL.

The chain joins TRBV19 to TRBJ2-7; D call uncertain. Trimming removed 8 bases at V and 0 bases at J, with 14 bases between. CDR3 size: 14 residues. Germline V lookup: CDR1 LNHDA, CDR2 SQIVND (reference sequence). The chain's CDR3 is CASSGNRPSYEQYF. The CDR3 bases are TGTGCCAGTTCAGGCAACCGACCCTCCTACGAGCAGTACTTC.

This chain connects TRBV5-4 to TRBJ1-2, with 12 nucleotides matching TRBD1. V lost 4 bases to trimming and J lost 2 bases; unmatched junction nucleotides: 3. The CDR3 has 15 amino acids. Germline lookup yields CDR1 SGHNT and CDR2 YYREEE (reference sequence). As DNA, the CDR3 is TGTGCCAGCAGCCATGGGACAGGGGGCAACTATGGCTACACCTTC. Amino acids: CASSHGTGGNYGYTF. Based on the CDR3 plus reference TRBV5-4 and TRBJ1-2, the full variable domain is ETGVTQSPTHLIKTRGQQVTLRCSSQSGHNTVSWYQQALGQGPQFIFQYYREEENGRGNFPPRFSGLQFPNYSSELNVNALELDDSALYLCASSHGTGGNYGYTFGSGTRLTVV.

The gene calls are TRBV19 and TRBJ2-1, with 9 nucleotides matching TRBD1. Germline V gives CDR1 LNHDA, CDR2 SQIVND (reference sequence). The CDR3 contains 18 residues. V gave up 4 bases and J gave up 3 bases; unmatched junction bases: 13. CDR3 sequence reads: CASSRDQPGQGVYNEQFF. DNA of the CDR3: TGTGCCAGTAGTAGAGATCAACCGGGACAGGGAGTCTACAATGAGCAGTTCTTC.